This TCR beta chain emerged from a study of blood T cells in healthy people across ages. Together with a sample-barcoded 5' primer, a J-beta primer mix was included in a second PCR lasting about 7 to 11 cycles. MiXCR, applied by TCRdb to the 5' RACE reads, yields one record per CDR3 protein. The profile covers some 1.6 million distinct CDR3 sequences, with 30% to 40% appearing a single time and about 11% taken by the ten largest. This clonotype was seen a few times. Its target is not known. Study-level points and caveats: Versus aged donors, long-lived donors had higher diversity and more naive CD4+ cells.

At least 7 million PBMCs were isolated per sample. Per the germline V gene, CDR1 is SGHNT and CDR2 is YENEEA. J was trimmed by 6 bases and V by 5 bases; bases with no gene match: 8. The length of the CDR3 is 15 residues. Specimen: blood. The receptor's source is a woman in her 30s in good health. The rearrangement joins TRBV11-3 to TRBJ2-1, with 9 bases identical to TRBD2. CDR3 amino acids: CASSPVAGDPNEQFF. The CDR3, as DNA: TGTGCCAGCAGCCCTGTAGCGGGGGATCCCAATGAGCAGTTCTTC.